This TCR beta chain emerged from a study of early T cells in non-severe SARS-CoV-2 infection. Study overall: Chains from this unsorted whole-blood bulk RNA could not be paired.

A single record per CDR3 protein comes from TCRdb applying MiXCR to the 5' RACE reads. Of about 31,000 distinct CDR3 sequences in the sample, roughly 5.7% were seen once. Losses at the gene ends were 4 bases for V and 2 bases for J; bases not matched to a gene: 11. The CDR3 runs 17 residues. Germline CDR1 is SGHVS and CDR2 is FQNEAQ. Ten or more counts support this clonotype. This sequence originates from an adult who was a healthcare worker with PCR-confirmed SARS-CoV-2 infection or an uninfected control (not recorded which). The J gene is TRBJ2-1, the V gene TRBV7-8; 7 nucleotides agree with TRBD2. Sequencing was done on a sample of whole blood. Written as DNA, the CDR3 is TGTGCCAGCAGCTACGTTGGCGGGGGAGAAGCCTACAATGAGCAGTTCTTC. Protein sequence: CASSYVGGGEAYNEQFF.